This T cell receptor beta chain was obtained from a study of PD-1 blockade in classical Hodgkin lymphoma. Each and every patient relapsed after autologous stem cell transplantation, and patients got differing brentuximab vedotin exposure. Magnetic negative selection was used to purify CD4+ T cells from thawed PBMCs. In germline, CDR1 is SGHTA, CDR2 FQGTGA. V dropped 1 base and J dropped 8 bases, with 17 bases sitting between them. The CDR3 length is 15 residues. Study-wide points: Complete responders started with a diversity level that resembled newly diagnosed patients at baseline. Significant TCR diversity gains by C4D1 occurred in CD4+ but not CD8+ cells.

Regarding this clone: What it binds is unknown.

TCRdb's table, derived via immunoSEQ multiplex PCR, lists solely in-frame clones and lacks some. The sample holds 17,000 or so clones, approximately 86% seen once. This clonotype was sampled from a human donor with classical Hodgkin lymphoma. This sequence joins TRBV7-3 and TRBJ1-2, with D possibly TRBD1 on 6 matching bases. The sequences come from CD4+ T cells from blood, collected at baseline. The CDR3 loop reads CASSLNGRGSRGYTF. Here the CDR3 DNA reads TGTGCCAGCAGCTTAAATGGCAGGGGATCGAGGGGCTACACCTTC.